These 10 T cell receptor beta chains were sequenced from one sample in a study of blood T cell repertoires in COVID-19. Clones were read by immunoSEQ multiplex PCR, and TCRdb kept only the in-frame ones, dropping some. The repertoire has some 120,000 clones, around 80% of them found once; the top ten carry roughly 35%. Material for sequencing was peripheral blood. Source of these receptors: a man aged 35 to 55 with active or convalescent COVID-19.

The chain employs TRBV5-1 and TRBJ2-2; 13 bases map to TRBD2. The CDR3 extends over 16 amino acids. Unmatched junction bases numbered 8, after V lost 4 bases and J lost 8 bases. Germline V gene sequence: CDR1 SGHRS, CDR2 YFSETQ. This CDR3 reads CASSRGTSGTGGELFF. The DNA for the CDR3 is TGCGCCAGCAGCCGGGGGACTAGCGGGACGGGAGGGGAGCTGTTTTTT.

CDR3 residues: CASSPEAGGGYTF. In nucleotides, the CDR3 is TGTGCCAGCTCACCCGAGGCAGGGGGAGGCTACACCTTC. The rearrangement links TRBV18 to TRBJ1-2; 7 bases agree with TRBD1. Germline lookup yields CDR1 KGHSH and CDR2 LQKENI. V was clipped by 3 bases and J by 8 bases; unmatched bases: 6. This CDR3 has 13 residues.

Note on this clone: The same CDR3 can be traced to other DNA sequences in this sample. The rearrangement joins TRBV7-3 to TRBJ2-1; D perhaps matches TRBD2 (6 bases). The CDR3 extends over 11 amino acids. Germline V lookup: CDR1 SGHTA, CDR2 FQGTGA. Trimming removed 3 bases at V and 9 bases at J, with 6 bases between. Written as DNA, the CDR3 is TGTGCCAGCAGCTTGGGGGGTGAGCAGTTCTTC. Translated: CASSLGGEQFF.

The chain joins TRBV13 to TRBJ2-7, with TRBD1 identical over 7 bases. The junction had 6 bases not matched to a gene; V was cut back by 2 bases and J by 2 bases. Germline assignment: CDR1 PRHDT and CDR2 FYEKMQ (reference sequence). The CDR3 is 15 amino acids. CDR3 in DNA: TGTGCCAGCAGCTTAAAAGGGGGCCCAACCTACGAGCAGTACTTC. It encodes CASSLKGGPTYEQYF.

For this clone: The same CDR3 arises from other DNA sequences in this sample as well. Written as DNA, the CDR3 is TGCGCCAGCAGCTTGGCCAACAGGGCGAATGAAGCTTTCTTT. Residues: CASSLANRANEAFF. This sequence joins TRBV5-1 and TRBJ1-1, with D possibly matching TRBD1 (6 bases). Between the trimmed V and J ends, which lost 0 bases and 7 bases, there was a span of 13 bases. Looked up from germline, CDR1 is SGHRS and CDR2 is YFSETQ. The CDR3 spans 14 residues.

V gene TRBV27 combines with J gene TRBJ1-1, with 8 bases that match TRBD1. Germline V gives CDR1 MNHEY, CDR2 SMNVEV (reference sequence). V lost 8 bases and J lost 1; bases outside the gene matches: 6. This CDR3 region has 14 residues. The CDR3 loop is CASGLGQANTEAFF. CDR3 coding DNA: TGTGCCAGCGGCCTGGGACAGGCGAACACTGAAGCTTTCTTT.

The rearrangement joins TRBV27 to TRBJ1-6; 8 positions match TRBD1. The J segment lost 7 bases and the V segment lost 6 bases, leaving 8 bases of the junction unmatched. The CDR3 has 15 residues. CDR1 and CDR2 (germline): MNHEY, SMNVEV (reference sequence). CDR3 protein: CASRGGDRKNSPLHF. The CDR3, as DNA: TGTGCCAGCAGGGGGGGGGACAGGAAGAATTCACCCCTCCACTTT.

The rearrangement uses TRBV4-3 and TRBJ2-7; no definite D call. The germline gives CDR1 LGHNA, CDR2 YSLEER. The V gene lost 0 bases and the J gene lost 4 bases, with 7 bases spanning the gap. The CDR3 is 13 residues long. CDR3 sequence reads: CASSQDNGYEQYF. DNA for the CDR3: TGCGCCAGCAGCCAAGATAACGGGTACGAGCAGTACTTC.

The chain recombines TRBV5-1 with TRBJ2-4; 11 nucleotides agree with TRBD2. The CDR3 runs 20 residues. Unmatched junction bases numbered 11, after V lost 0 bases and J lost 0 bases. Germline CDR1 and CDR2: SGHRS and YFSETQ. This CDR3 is CASSLELAGDKRLAKNIQYF. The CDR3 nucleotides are TGCGCCAGCAGCTTGGAACTAGCGGGGGACAAGCGTCTAGCCAAAAACATTCAGTACTTC.

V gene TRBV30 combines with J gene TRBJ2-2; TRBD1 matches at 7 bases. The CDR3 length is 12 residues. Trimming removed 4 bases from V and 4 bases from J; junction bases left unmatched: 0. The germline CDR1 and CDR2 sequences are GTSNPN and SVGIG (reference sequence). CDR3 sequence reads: CAWTGGTGELFF. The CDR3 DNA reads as TGTGCCTGGACAGGGGGCACCGGGGAGCTGTTTTTT. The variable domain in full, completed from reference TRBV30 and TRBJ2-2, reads SQTIHQWPATLVQPVGSPLSLECTVEGTSNPNLYWYRQAAGRGLQLLFYSVGIGQISSEVPQNLSASRPQDRQFILSSKKLLLSDSGFYLCAWTGGTGELFFGEGSRLTVL.